The 22 T cell receptor beta chains below were found in one sample sequenced in a study of shared T cell receptors in the human thymus. Clones were read by immunoSEQ multiplex PCR, and TCRdb kept only the in-frame ones, dropping some. The sample has 700,000 or so clones; 80% to 90% are singletons. These same data were also listed under a study on human thymus T cells.

The specimen was thymocytes. Every receptor here comes from a girl under three years old with a congenital heart defect.

V gene TRBV19 combines with J gene TRBJ1-5, with 9 bases identical to TRBD1. CDR1 is LNHDA and CDR2 is SQIVND in the germline V gene (reference sequence). After removal of 1 base from V and 0 bases from J, the junction contained 19 bases not matched to a gene. This CDR3 has 22 amino acids. The CDR3 sequence is CASSIGLQGAASKVISNQPQHF. In DNA form, the CDR3 reads TGTGCCAGTAGTATAGGCCTACAGGGGGCGGCAAGTAAGGTTATTAGCAATCAGCCCCAGCATTTT.

The V gene is TRBV19, the J gene TRBJ2-7, with D possibly TRBD1 on 6 matching bases. V was cut by 4 bases and J by 3 bases, with 13 bases left in between. The CDR3 contains 14 residues. CDR1 is LNHDA and CDR2 is SQIVND in the germline V gene (reference sequence). CDR3 sequence (DNA): TGTGCCAGTAGTAACCCACGGACAGTCTACGAGCAGTACTTC. Protein: CASSNPRTVYEQYF.

Worth noting for this clone: The junction departs from germline at one end; a sequencing error may be responsible. Written as DNA, the CDR3 is TGTGCCAGCAGTTCCCATCAAGGGGTCCCCAACTATGGCTATACCTTC. Translating it yields CASSSHQGVPNYGYTF. The chain joins TRBV28 to TRBJ1-2; a weak D match, TRBD1 (5 bases). CDR1 is MDHEN and CDR2 is SYDVKM in the germline V gene. CDR3 length: 16 amino acids.

V is TRBV11-1 and J is TRBJ1-1; possibly TRBD1 for D (6 bases). The CDR3 covers 16 residues. The germline V gene has CDR1 SGHAT and CDR2 FQDESV (reference sequence). The V end lost 3 bases, the J end lost 1 base, and 15 bases lay between the germline ends. The DNA of the CDR3 is TGTGCCAGCAGCTTCGCAAAGGACAGACCGAACACTGAAGCTTTCTTT. It is translated as CASSFAKDRPNTEAFF.

The chain joins TRBV7-2 to TRBJ1-2, with D tentatively TRBD1 (5 bases). Germline V CDR1 and CDR2: SGHTA, FQGNSA. This CDR3 is 14 amino acids long. Trimming pared 6 bases from V and 5 bases from J, leaving 16 bases between. The CDR3 nucleotides read TGTGCCAGCAGAAAAGGCAGGGCACGATATGGCTACACCTTC. Translation gives CASRKGRARYGYTF.

V and J are TRBV4-1 and TRBJ1-2, with TRBD1 matching 9 bases. The germline CDR1 and CDR2 sequences are MGHRA and YSYEKL. The length of the CDR3 is 16 residues. The V and J ends lost 4 bases and 4 bases, in that order; junction bases with no gene match: 10. Here the CDR3 DNA reads TGCGCCAGCAGCCGGTATACGTGGGACAGGGCCTATGGCTACACCTTC. Amino acid sequence: CASSRYTWDRAYGYTF.

The CDR3 here is CASSVQNRGVSGANVLTF. CDR3 DNA: TGTGCCAGCAGCGTACAGAACAGGGGCGTCTCTGGGGCCAACGTCCTGACTTTC. V usage is TRBV9 and J usage is TRBJ2-6, with 7 bases aligning to TRBD1. The germline gives CDR1 SGDLS, CDR2 YYNGEE. J gave up 0 bases and V 1 base, and 7 bases lay outside the gene matches. CDR3 length equals 18 residues.

The chain links TRBV6-1 to TRBJ1-5; a possible D gene is TRBD1 (6 bases). V shed 6 bases and J shed 3 bases, with 15 bases lying between them. Germline V lookup: CDR1 MNHNS, CDR2 SASEGT. This CDR3 is 15 amino acids long. As DNA, the CDR3 is TGTGCCAGCAGGGGACCCCAGGGGATCAATCAGCCCCAGCATTTT. Translated: CASRGPQGINQPQHF.

V usage is TRBV9 and J usage is TRBJ2-1; 8 nucleotides agree with TRBD2. V lost 0 bases and J lost 6; bases outside the gene matches: 8. This CDR3 comprises 16 residues. CDR1 SGDLS and CDR2 YYNGEE come from the germline V gene. CDR3 sequence: CASSVDQRGFRNEQFF. For the CDR3, the DNA is TGTGCCAGCAGCGTAGACCAGCGGGGGTTCCGCAATGAGCAGTTCTTC.

This chain uses TRBV15 with TRBJ2-5; weak D call: TRBD1 (6 bases). CDR3 length: 16 amino acids. In germline, CDR1 is LNHNV, CDR2 YYDKDF (reference sequence). V dropped 1 base and J dropped 3 bases, with 15 bases sitting between them. CDR3 region: CATSRGFRDTKETQYF. The CDR3 DNA follows: TGTGCCACCAGCAGAGGATTCCGGGACACAAAAGAGACCCAGTACTTC.

The chain combines TRBV4-3 with TRBJ1-1, with a tentative D call TRBD1 (5 bases). V lost 0 bases, J lost 0 bases, and 11 bases lay in between. This CDR3 is 16 amino acids long. Germline V gene data show CDR1 as LGHNA and CDR2 as YSLEER. Written as DNA, the CDR3 is TGCGCCAGCAGCCAAGACCGGAACAGGATGAACACTGAAGCTTTCTTT. Translation: CASSQDRNRMNTEAFF.

This rearrangement joins TRBV4-1 to TRBJ1-6, with 11 bases that match TRBD1. V shed 0 bases, J shed 8 bases, and the junction held 6 bases outside the gene matches. CDR3 length: 17 amino acids. From germline, CDR1 is MGHRA and CDR2 YSYEKL. The CDR3 is CASSQDGLGQGDSPLHF. The DNA for the CDR3 is TGCGCCAGCAGCCAAGATGGTTTGGGACAGGGGGATTCACCCCTCCACTTT.

V and J are TRBV13 and TRBJ1-1, with D possibly matching TRBD1 (5 bases). Germline-derived CDR1 and CDR2 are PRHDT and FYEKMQ (reference sequence). The CDR3 runs to 13 residues. V was trimmed by 4 bases and J by 3 bases, leaving 9 bases between them. Here the CDR3 reads CASSSTDDTEAFF. CDR3 sequence (DNA): TGTGCCAGCAGCTCGACAGATGACACTGAAGCTTTCTTT.

The CDR3 loop reads CASSYSGQGDEKLFF. CDR3 DNA sequence: TGTGCCAGCAGTTACTCGGGACAGGGGGATGAAAAACTGTTTTTT. The chain uses TRBV6-5 and TRBJ1-4; 11 bases align to TRBD1. V was clipped by 0 bases and J by 6 bases; unmatched bases: 0. The CDR3 contains 15 residues. CDR1 and CDR2 from the germline V gene are MNHEY and SVGAGI.

The J gene is TRBJ1-1, the V gene TRBV20-1; D gene uncertain. Germline-derived CDR1 and CDR2 are DFQATT and SNEGSKA (reference sequence). This CDR3 has 11 amino acids. With 7 bases removed from V and 4 bases from J, the gap between germline ends came to 10 bases. The CDR3 region is CSGTGSTEAFF. CDR3 DNA: TGCAGTGGTACGGGGTCCACTGAAGCTTTCTTT.

This chain joins TRBV10-3 and TRBJ2-2, with 15 positions matching TRBD2. This CDR3 is built from 16 residues. Germline V gives CDR1 ENHRY, CDR2 SYGVKD. With V trimmed by 8 bases and J by 3 bases, 4 bases remained unmatched. The CDR3 is CAIGLAGGLDTGELFF. The CDR3 DNA reads as TGTGCCATCGGACTAGCGGGGGGGCTGGACACCGGGGAGCTGTTTTTT.

This clone showed up just once. The chain recombines TRBV30 with TRBJ1-1, with D perhaps TRBD1 (5 bases). Germline loops: CDR1 GTSNPN, CDR2 SVGIG (reference sequence). Between the trimmed V and J ends, which lost 1 base and 5 bases, there was a span of 20 bases. The CDR3 consists of 16 residues. CDR3 sequence: CAWSARLGRDPTEAFF. In DNA, the CDR3 is TGTGCCTGGAGTGCGCGGTTGGGCAGGGATCCAACTGAAGCTTTCTTT.

This chain connects TRBV4-1 to TRBJ1-2, with TRBD1 matching 9 bases. The CDR3 consists of 14 residues. Germline CDR1 MGHRA, CDR2 YSYEKL. V was clipped by 4 bases and J by 8 bases; unmatched bases: 8. The CDR3 region has the DNA TGCGCCAGCAGCCTAATACAGGGGGCGCAGGGCTACACCTTC. Its translation: CASSLIQGAQGYTF.

Concerning this clone: An end of the junction does not agree with germline; a read error may underlie this. The genes are TRBV6-1 and TRBJ1-4, with 8 bases fitting TRBD1. This CDR3 has 11 residues. Per the germline V gene, CDR1 is MNHNS and CDR2 is SASEGT. Here the CDR3 reads CASSGTGRREF. In nucleotides, the CDR3 is TGTGCCAGCAGCGGGACAGGACGGAGGGAATTT.

This clone occurred once. The CDR3 region has the DNA TGTGCCAGCAGCGTAGAGCGGGGGAAACCAGATACGCAGTATTTT. It codes for CASSVERGKPDTQYF. This sequence joins TRBV9 and TRBJ2-3, with 8 bases aligning to TRBD2. V lost 0 bases and J lost 4; bases outside the gene matches: 4. The length of the CDR3 is 15 residues. Germline-derived CDR1 and CDR2 are SGDLS and YYNGEE.

The V and J genes are TRBV27 and TRBJ1-2; perhaps TRBD1 as D (5 bases). The V and J ends lost 2 bases and 2 bases respectively, with 9 bases between them. The CDR3 spans 14 residues. CDR1 MNHEY and CDR2 SMNVEV come from the germline V gene (reference sequence). The CDR3 loop is CASSLAGENYGYTF. CDR3 in DNA: TGTGCCAGCAGTTTAGCGGGGGAGAACTATGGCTACACCTTC.

V gene TRBV4-2 combines with J gene TRBJ1-1; D gene unclear. The CDR3 spans 15 residues. Germline CDR1 and CDR2: LGHNA and YNFKEQ. Trimming removed 0 bases at V and 2 bases at J, with 10 bases between. In nucleotides, the CDR3 is TGTGCCAGCAGCCAAGATATTCCGGGAAACACTGAAGCTTTCTTT. Translating it yields CASSQDIPGNTEAFF.